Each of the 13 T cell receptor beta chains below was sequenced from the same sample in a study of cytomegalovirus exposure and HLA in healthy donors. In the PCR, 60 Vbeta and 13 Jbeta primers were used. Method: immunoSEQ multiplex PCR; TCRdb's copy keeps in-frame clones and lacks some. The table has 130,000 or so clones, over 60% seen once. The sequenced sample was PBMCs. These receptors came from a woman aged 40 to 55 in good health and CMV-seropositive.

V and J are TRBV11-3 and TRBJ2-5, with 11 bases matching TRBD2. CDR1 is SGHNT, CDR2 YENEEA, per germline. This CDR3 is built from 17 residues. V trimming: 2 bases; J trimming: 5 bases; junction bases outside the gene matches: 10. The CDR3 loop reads CASSLSPLAGGRETQYF. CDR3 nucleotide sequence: TGTGCCAGCAGCTTATCCCCCCTAGCGGGGGGAAGGGAGACCCAGTACTTC.

CDR3 nucleotide sequence: TGCGCCAGCAGCCGGACAGGGTCTAGAGAAGCGGGAAACACCATATATTTT. Translation: CASSRTGSREAGNTIYF. The chain links TRBV5-1 to TRBJ1-3; TRBD1 aligns across 8 bases. CDR3 length equals 17 residues. Germline lookup yields CDR1 SGHRS and CDR2 YFSETQ. The junction had 13 bases not matched to a gene; V was cut back by 4 bases and J by 4 bases.

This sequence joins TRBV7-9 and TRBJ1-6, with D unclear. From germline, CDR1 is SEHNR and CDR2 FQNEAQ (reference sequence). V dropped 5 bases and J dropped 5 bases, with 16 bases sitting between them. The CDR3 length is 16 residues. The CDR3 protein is CASSPHQGGNNSPLHF. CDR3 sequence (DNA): TGTGCCAGCAGCCCCCACCAAGGAGGGAATAATTCACCCCTCCACTTT. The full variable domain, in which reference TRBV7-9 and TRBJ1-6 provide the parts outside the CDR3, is DTGVSQNPRHKITKRGQNVTFRCDPISEHNRLYWYRQTLGQGPEFLTYFQNEAQLEKSRLLSDRFSAERPKGSFSTLEIQRTEQGDSAMYLCASSPHQGGNNSPLHFGNGTRLTVT.

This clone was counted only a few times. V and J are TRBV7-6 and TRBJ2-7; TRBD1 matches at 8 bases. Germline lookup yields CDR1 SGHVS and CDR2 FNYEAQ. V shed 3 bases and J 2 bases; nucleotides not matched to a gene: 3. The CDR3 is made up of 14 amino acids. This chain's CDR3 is CASSLGDRTYEQYF. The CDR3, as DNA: TGTGCCAGCAGCTTGGGGGACAGGACCTACGAGCAGTACTTC. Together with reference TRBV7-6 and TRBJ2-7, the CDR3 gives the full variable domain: GAGVSQSPRYKVTKRGQDVALRCDPISGHVSLYWYRQALGQGPEFLTYFNYEAQQDKSGLPNDRFSAERPEGSISTLTIQRTEQRDSAMYRCASSLGDRTYEQYFGPGTRLTVT.

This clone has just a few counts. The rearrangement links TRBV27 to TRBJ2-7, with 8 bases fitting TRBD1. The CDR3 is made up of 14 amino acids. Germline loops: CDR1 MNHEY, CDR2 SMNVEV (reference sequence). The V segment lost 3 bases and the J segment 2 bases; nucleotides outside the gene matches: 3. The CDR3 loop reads CASSFLDRAYEQYF. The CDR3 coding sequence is TGTGCCAGCAGTTTTTTGGACAGGGCCTACGAGCAGTACTTC.

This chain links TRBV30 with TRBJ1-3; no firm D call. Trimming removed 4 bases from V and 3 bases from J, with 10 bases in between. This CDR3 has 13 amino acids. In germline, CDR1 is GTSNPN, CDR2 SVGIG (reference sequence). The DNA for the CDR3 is TGTGCCTGGACTGGCGGGGTTGGAAACACCATATATTTT. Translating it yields CAWTGGVGNTIYF.

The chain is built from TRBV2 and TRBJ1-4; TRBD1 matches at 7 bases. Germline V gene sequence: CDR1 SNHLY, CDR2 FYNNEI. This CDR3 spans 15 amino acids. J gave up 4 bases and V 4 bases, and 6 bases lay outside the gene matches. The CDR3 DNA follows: TGTGCCAGCAGTGCTAGACAGGGCCTTAATGAAAAACTGTTTTTT. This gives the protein CASSARQGLNEKLFF.

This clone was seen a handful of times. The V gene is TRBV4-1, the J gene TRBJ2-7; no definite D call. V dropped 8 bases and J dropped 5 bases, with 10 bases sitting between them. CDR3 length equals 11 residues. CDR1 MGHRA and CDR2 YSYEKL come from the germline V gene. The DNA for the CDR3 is TGCGCCAGCTCTGACTTCCACGAGCAGTACTTC. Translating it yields CASSDFHEQYF.

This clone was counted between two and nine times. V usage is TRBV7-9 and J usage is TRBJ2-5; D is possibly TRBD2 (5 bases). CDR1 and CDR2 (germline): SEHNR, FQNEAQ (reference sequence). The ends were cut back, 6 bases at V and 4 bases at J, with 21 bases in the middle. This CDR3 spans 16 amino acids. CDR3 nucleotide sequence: TGTGCCAGCAGTACTAATACTAGTCCCCGAGGAGAGACCCAGTACTTC. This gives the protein CASSTNTSPRGETQYF.

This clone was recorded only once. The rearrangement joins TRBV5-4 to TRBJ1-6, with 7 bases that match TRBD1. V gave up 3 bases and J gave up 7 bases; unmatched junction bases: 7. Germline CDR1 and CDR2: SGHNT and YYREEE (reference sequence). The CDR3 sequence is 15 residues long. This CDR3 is CASSSFDRVNSPLHF. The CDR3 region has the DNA TGTGCCAGCAGCTCGTTTGACAGGGTCAATTCACCCCTCCACTTT.

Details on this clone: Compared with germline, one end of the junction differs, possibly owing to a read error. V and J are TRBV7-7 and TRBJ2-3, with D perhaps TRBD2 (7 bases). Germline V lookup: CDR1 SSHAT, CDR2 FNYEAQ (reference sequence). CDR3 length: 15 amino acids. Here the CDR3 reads CASSLGGLPTDTQYF. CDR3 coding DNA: TGTGCTAGCAGCTTGGGGGGGCTACCCACAGATACGCAGTATTTT.

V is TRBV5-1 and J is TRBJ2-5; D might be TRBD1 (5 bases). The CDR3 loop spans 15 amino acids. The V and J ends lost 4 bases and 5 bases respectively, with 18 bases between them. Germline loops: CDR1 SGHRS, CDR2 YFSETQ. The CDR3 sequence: CASSPPQGRVETQYF. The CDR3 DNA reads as TGCGCCAGCAGCCCGCCGCAGGGCAGGGTGGAGACCCAGTACTTC.

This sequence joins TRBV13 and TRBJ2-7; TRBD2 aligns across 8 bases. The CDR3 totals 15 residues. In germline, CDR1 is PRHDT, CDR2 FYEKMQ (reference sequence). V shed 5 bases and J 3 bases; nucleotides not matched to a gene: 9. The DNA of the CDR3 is TGTGCCAGCAGCCCTCCAGGACTAGCTGTCTACGAGCAGTACTTC. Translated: CASSPPGLAVYEQYF.